The TCR beta chain described here comes from a study of T cells in Graves' hyperthyroidism and ophthalmopathy (dated by TCRdb to the late 2010s). Context from the whole study: Peripheral blood was sampled at the time of initial diagnosis, prior to any treatment. After sampling, hyperthyroidism patients received methimazole starting at 30 mg daily, and ophthalmopathy patients received high-dose intravenous methylprednisolone. TCR V-J signatures able to tell the groups apart were searched for in a discovery cohort of 90 to 100 patients, of whom more than 40 had Graves' ophthalmopathy and some 60 had stable Graves' hyperthyroidism. According to the paper, TCR Vbeta CDR3 sequencing was carried out on over 130 peripheral blood samples, which came from under 50 ophthalmopathy, under 85 hyperthyroidism and roughly 17 progressor patients. In several Graves' hyperthyroidism patients, the study also compared T-cell repertoires from thyroid tissue with T-cell repertoires from blood. Prospective prediction of ophthalmopathy was tested in an independent validation cohort consisting of 18 hyperthyroidism patients and around 17 patients who later progressed to ophthalmopathy. For training and testing, the 110 or so patients in the discovery cohort were randomly divided in a 7:3 ratio.

The research as a whole found: Most expanded thyroid clonotypes (frequency above 0.001) were also detected in blood, a finding suggesting that blood repertoires may reflect thyroid immune responses. In validation, progression to ophthalmopathy was predicted by the model with 70.59% sensitivity and 72% to 85% specificity, a median of roughly six months before onset. Sample size was not statistically predetermined, and blinding of investigators to group allocation was not performed. In cross-validation, a model built on a 13 V-J signature told ophthalmopathy apart from stable hyperthyroidism with just under 90% sensitivity and roughly 82% specificity, and in testing the same model reached 80%/75%.

Stable Graves' hyperthyroidism was defined as the absence of progression to ophthalmopathy over 18 months of follow-up. Hyperthyroidism patients were newly diagnosed, with disease duration under 2 months, and aged 18 to 65 years. Any patient with an uncontrolled infection, another autoimmune disease, pregnancy or lactation was excluded. Diagnoses relied on clinical symptoms, serum thyroxine and TRAb, thyroid ultrasound and orbital computed tomography. PBMCs were separated from roughly 10 ml of fresh peripheral blood using Ficoll-Paque density gradient centrifugation. Trizol reagent was used to extract total RNA, and RNA quality was then checked on an Agilent 2100 Bioanalyzer. The TCR beta CDR3 regions were amplified from RNA transcripts. The first round of RT-PCR for the TCR CDR3 was performed with the HTBI primer set and the Qiagen OneStep RT-PCR kit. The libraries were constructed in a second round of multiplex PCR and then size-selected and purified. Libraries were sequenced paired-end with 100 bp reads on an Illumina HiSeq2000. Regarding the original processing steps: SOAPnuke was used to process the raw data, throwing out any read that contained adapters or uncalled bases, had a mean Phred below 15, or lacked an exact constant-primer or identifier match. COPE v1.2.5 was used to merge the high-quality paired reads, and each unique nucleotide sequence was defined as a clonotype. MiTCR v1.1 was used to align clonotypes to the IMGT TRBV, TRBD and TRBJ reference segments. The analysis included only V-J combinations with a frequency above 0.0001, which together covered 99% to 99.2% of the repertoires. A TCS score was defined as the ratio between F50 (clonal expansion) and ExV (chaos), using BLOSUM62-based TCRdist between CDR3 peptides within each V-J. Welch's t-statistics and random forest reduced around 520 V-J features to some 14, which were used in a naive Bayes classifier (R e1071). TCRdb passed the public sequencing reads through fastp at Q25 and MiXCR, retaining productive beta sequences. Every CDR3 protein is listed once, alongside the most common genes and DNA of its rows. The V and J calls, along with clone size, are taken from TCRdb and not from the paper's own processing. This sample gives approximately 320,000 distinct CDR3 sequences in total; 16% of them show up just once. The biggest ten clones account for 33% of the sample.

This clonotype was counted at least ten times. The clone's antigen remains unknown. No much larger clone exists at a distance of one base, and base qualities are not known. Taken from the germline V gene, the CDR1 and CDR2 loops are SNHLY and FYNNEI. Its CDR3 holds 15 amino acids, cysteine through phenylalanine. Just the 45-base CDR3 DNA is kept, in frame starting at base 1. V lost 6 bases and J lost 0 bases; the stretch between them is 12 bases long. The rearrangement joined TRBV2 to TRBJ1-3; D gene: possibly TRBD1, on 5 matching bases. The sequence was obtained from a man aged 25 to 45 with Graves' hyperthyroidism. The sequencing sample was made of blood. The bases are TGTGCCAGCAGGGTCGGGACGGACTCTGGAAACACCATATATTTT. It specifies CASRVGTDSGNTIYF.